This T cell receptor beta chain was captured by sequencing in a study of blood T cell repertoires in COVID-19. About the research overall: Sites across the United States, Italy and Spain contributed samples from acute and convalescent COVID-19. Sample material is recorded as cDNA or gDNA derived from T cells, B-cell-depleted T cells, or PBMCs.

V dropped 0 bases and J dropped 6 bases, with 15 bases sitting between them. Germline loops: CDR1 KGHSH, CDR2 LQKENI. CDR3 length: 16 residues. Assay used: immunoSEQ multiplex PCR; TCRdb lists only in-frame clones, some missing. The sample has over 250,000 clones; 80% to 90% are singletons. The rearrangement joins TRBV18 to TRBJ2-4; tentative D call: TRBD2 (5 bases). The specimen was peripheral blood. The clonotype originates from a woman aged 50 to 60 who had recovered from COVID-19. The CDR3 loop is CASSPPSTTAGNIQYF. The CDR3 DNA sequence: TGTGCCAGCTCACCACCTAGCACGACCGCGGGAAACATTCAGTACTTC.